A single sample gave rise to the 2 T cell receptor beta chains below, sequenced in a study of shared clonotypes between healthy human individuals. TCRdb's table, derived via immunoSEQ multiplex PCR, lists solely in-frame clones and lacks some. The sample contains about 730,000 clones, roughly 72% of which appear only once. Sequenced: memory CD4+ T cells sorted from blood. Indicated subset: CD45RA-negative fraction. Every receptor here comes from a woman in her 30s in good health.

This clone has a single count. The chain is built from TRBV18 and TRBJ1-1; D is undetermined. The CDR3 contains 13 residues. The V and J ends lost 6 bases and 1 base respectively, with 9 bases between them. Germline V CDR1 and CDR2: KGHSH, LQKENI. CDR3 nucleotide sequence: TGTGCCAGCTCCCTTAACAAGAACACTGAAGCTTTCTTT. Residues: CASSLNKNTEAFF.

The V and J genes are TRBV14 and TRBJ1-2; no clear D gene. The V gene lost 4 bases and the J gene lost 5 bases, with 11 bases spanning the gap. The CDR3 runs to 13 residues. CDR1 is SGHDN and CDR2 is FVKESK in the germline V gene. CDR3 bases: TGTGCCAGCAGCCGAGAGGGTCCGTATGGCTACACCTTC. As protein: CASSREGPYGYTF.